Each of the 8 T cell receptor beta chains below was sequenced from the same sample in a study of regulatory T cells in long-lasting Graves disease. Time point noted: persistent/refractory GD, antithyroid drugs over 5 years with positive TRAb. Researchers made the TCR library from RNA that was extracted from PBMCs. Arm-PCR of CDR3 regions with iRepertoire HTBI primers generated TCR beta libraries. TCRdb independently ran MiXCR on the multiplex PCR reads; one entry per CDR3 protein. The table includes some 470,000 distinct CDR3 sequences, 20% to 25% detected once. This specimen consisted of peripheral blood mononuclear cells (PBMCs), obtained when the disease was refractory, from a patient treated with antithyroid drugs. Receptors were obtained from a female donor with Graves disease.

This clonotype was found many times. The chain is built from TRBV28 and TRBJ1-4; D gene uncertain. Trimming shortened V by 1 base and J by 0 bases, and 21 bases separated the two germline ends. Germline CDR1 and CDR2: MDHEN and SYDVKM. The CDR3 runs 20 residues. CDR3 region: CASSLSGTKTMQATNEKLFF. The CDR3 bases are TGTGCCAGCAGTTTATCCGGTACTAAGACCATGCAAGCAACTAATGAAAAACTGTTTTTT.

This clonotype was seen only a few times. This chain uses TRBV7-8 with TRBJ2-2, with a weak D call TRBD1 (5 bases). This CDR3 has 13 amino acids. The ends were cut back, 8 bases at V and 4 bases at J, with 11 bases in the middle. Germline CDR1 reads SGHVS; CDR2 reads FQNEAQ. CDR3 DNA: TGTGCCAGCTCGTCAGGGTTCACCGGGGAGCTGTTTTTT. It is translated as CASSSGFTGELFF.

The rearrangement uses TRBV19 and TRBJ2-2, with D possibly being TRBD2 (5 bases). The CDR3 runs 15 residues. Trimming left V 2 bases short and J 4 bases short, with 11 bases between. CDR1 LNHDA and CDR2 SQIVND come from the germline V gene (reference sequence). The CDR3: CASSILFGVTGELFF. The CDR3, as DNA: TGTGCCAGTAGTATACTCTTCGGGGTCACCGGGGAGCTGTTTTTT.

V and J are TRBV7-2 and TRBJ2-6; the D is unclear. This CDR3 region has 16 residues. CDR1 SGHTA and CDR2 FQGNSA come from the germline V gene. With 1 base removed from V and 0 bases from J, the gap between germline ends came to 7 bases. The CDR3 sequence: CASSLGWGSGANVLTF. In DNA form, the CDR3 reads TGTGCCAGCAGCTTAGGGTGGGGCTCTGGGGCCAACGTCCTGACTTTC.

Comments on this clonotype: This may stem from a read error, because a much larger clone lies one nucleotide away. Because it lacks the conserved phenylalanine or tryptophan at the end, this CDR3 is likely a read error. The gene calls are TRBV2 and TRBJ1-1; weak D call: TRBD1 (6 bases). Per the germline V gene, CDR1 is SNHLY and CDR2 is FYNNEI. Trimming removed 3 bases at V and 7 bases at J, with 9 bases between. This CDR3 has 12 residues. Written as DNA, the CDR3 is TGTGCCAGCAGTGAGCGGACAGATGAAGCTTTCCTT. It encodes CASSERTDEAFL.

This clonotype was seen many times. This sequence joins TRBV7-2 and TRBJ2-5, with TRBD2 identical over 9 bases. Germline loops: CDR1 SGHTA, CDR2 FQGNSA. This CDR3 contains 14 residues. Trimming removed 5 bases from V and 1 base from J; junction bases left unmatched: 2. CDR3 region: CASSRSGSQETQYF. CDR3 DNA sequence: TGTGCCAGCAGCCGTAGCGGGAGCCAAGAGACCCAGTACTTC.

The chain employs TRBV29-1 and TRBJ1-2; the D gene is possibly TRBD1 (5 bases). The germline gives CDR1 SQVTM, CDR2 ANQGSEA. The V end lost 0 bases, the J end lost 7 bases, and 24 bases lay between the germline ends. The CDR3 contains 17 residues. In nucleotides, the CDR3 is TGCAGCGTTGAAGATTTATTAGGGCGTCGCAGGGATGGTGGCTACACCTTC. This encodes CSVEDLLGRRRDGGYTF.

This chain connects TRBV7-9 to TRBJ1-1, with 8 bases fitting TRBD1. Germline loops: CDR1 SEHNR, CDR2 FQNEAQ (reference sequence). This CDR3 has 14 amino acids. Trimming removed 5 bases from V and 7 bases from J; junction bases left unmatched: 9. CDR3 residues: CASSPRTGKREAFF. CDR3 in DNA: TGTGCCAGCAGCCCCCGGACAGGGAAGCGTGAAGCTTTCTTT.